Listed below are T cell receptor beta chains from one sample, sequenced in a study of blood T cell repertoires in COVID-19. Libraries were prepared by immunoSEQ multiplex PCR; TCRdb keeps only in-frame clonotypes and omits some of them. Among some 120,000 clones listed, about two thirds were seen once. The sample comprised peripheral blood. The receptors were gathered from a human donor with acute or convalescent COVID-19. The donor label of this sample is uncertain. Each CDR3 is given with its conserved first and last residue. Each record gives: V gene, clone size, CDR3 length, J gene, D gene, CDR3 protein, CDR3 DNA. D genes are given only for firm matches. Not all rows give a size; the values are once, few, many and, for expanded clones, a class.

TRBV5-8,.,14,TRBJ1-2,.,CASSPRGINYGYTF,TGTGCCAGCAGCCCTAGGGGTATTAACTATGGCTACACCTTC
TRBV5-6,.,15,TRBJ1-2,TRBD1,CASSLGQGLYYGYTF,TGTGCCAGCAGCTTGGGACAGGGACTTTACTATGGCTACACCTTC
TRBV6-5,.,15,TRBJ2-5,TRBD2,CASKIAGGRAETQYF,TGTGCCAGCAAAATAGCGGGGGGCCGGGCGGAGACCCAGTACTTC
TRBV6-1,once,15,TRBJ2-3,.,CASSERGAGADTQYF,TGTGCCAGCAGTGAACGGGGGGCAGGGGCAGATACGCAGTATTTT
TRBV10-3,.,16,TRBJ1-5,TRBD1,CAISDKTGLSNQPQHF,TGTGCCATCAGTGACAAGACAGGGCTTAGCAATCAGCCCCAGCATTTT
TRBV30,.,13,TRBJ2-3,.,CAWRTSSTDTQYF,TGTGCCTGGAGGACTTCTAGCACAGATACGCAGTATTTT
TRBV5-1,.,15,TRBJ1-1,TRBD1,CASSIQGGRDTEAFF,TGCGCCAGCAGCATACAGGGGGGTAGGGACACTGAAGCTTTCTTT
TRBV6-6,once,18,TRBJ1-5,.,CASSPRPPGTSINQPQHF,TGTGCCAGCAGTCCCCGGCCCCCCGGGACAAGTATCAATCAGCCCCAGCATTTT
TRBV27,.,12,TRBJ2-2,.,CASRDITGELFF,TGTGCCAGCAGAGACATCACCGGGGAGCTGTTTTTT
TRBV28,few,15,TRBJ1-4,.,CASSSSPTGNEKLFF,TGTGCCAGCAGTTCCTCCCCGACGGGAAATGAAAAACTGTTTTTT
TRBV19,few,13,TRBJ1-1,.,CASSAGAGTEAFF,TGTGCCAGTAGCGCAGGGGCTGGGACTGAAGCTTTCTTT
TRBV29-1,many,13,TRBJ1-2,TRBD1,CSVVGDRGTGYTF,TGCAGCGTTGTGGGGGACAGGGGCACCGGCTACACCTTC
TRBV20-1,few,13,TRBJ1-5,.,CSASYQINQPQHF,TGCAGTGCTAGTTACCAGATCAATCAGCCCCAGCATTTT
TRBV10-3,few,20,TRBJ2-2,.,CAISDPPSIEQGLLAGELFF,TGTGCCATCAGTGACCCCCCCTCAATAGAACAGGGCCTCCTCGCCGGGGAGCTGTTTTTT
TRBV2,.,16,TRBJ2-4,TRBD2,CASSFQGGAAKNIQYF,TGTGCCAGCAGTTTTCAGGGAGGGGCGGCCAAAAACATTCAGTACTTC
TRBV2,.,15,TRBJ1-5,.,CASSRWGDSNQPQHF,TGTGCCAGCAGTCGTTGGGGGGACAGCAATCAGCCCCAGCATTTT
TRBV12-3/TRBV12-4,few,13,TRBJ2-3,.,CASSKNSFDTQYF,TGTGCCAGCAGCAAAAACAGTTTTGATACGCAGTATTTT
TRBV6-6,.,14,TRBJ1-1,TRBD1,CASRDTGENTEAFF,TGTGCCAGCAGGGATACAGGGGAGAACACTGAAGCTTTCTTT
TRBV15,.,15,TRBJ1-1,.,CATSRVGALNTEAFF,TGTGCCACCAGCAGAGTAGGGGCTCTGAACACTGAAGCTTTCTTT
TRBV11-2,.,16,TRBJ1-1,.,CASSLVPRGQNTEAFF,TGTGCCAGCAGCTTAGTTCCCAGGGGCCAGAACACTGAAGCTTTCTTT
TRBV19,.,14,TRBJ1-5,TRBD1,CASGEQGLGQPQHF,TGTGCCAGTGGGGAACAGGGGCTAGGTCAGCCCCAGCATTTT
TRBV6-1,once,13,TRBJ1-1,.,CASSEPPREGAFF,TGTGCCAGCAGTGAACCTCCGCGAGAGGGAGCTTTCTTT
TRBV7-9,.,16,TRBJ1-4,.,CASSLGDTTTNEKLFF,TGTGCCAGCAGCTTAGGCGACACCACAACTAATGAAAAACTGTTTTTT
TRBV19,.,14,TRBJ1-5,.,CASTPPGGNQPQHF,TGTGCCAGTACCCCCCCCGGGGGGAATCAGCCCCAGCATTTT
TRBV15,.,15,TRBJ1-1,.,CATSRVPGRNTEAFF,TGTGCCACCAGCAGAGTCCCGGGGAGGAACACTGAAGCTTTCTTT
TRBV5-4,.,16,TRBJ2-5,TRBD2,CASSLLAGALGETQYF,TGTGCCAGCAGCTTGTTAGCGGGGGCCCTCGGAGAGACCCAGTACTTC
TRBV28,.,14,TRBJ1-2,TRBD1,CASSFPTGAYGYTF,TGTGCCAGCAGTTTCCCGACAGGGGCCTATGGCTACACCTTC
TRBV21-1,.,11,TRBJ2-1,.,CKDYNYNEQFF,TGTAAGGACTACAACTACAATGAGCAGTTCTTC
TRBV18,.,14,TRBJ1-2,TRBD1,CASAPGGRNYGYTF,TGTGCCAGCGCCCCAGGGGGCCGAAACTATGGCTACACCTTC
TRBV7-3,once,15,TRBJ2-1,.,CASSLTGAGLNEQFF,TGTGCCAGCAGCTTAACGGGGGCAGGGCTGAATGAGCAGTTCTTC
TRBV27,.,14,TRBJ1-2,TRBD1,CASSWGQGNYGYTF,TGTGCCAGCAGTTGGGGACAGGGAAACTATGGCTACACCTTC
TRBV7-2,.,15,TRBJ2-7,TRBD1,CASSFKQGSPYEQYF,TGTGCCAGCAGCTTCAAACAGGGGAGCCCCTACGAGCAGTACTTC
TRBV29-1,once,14,TRBJ2-1,.,CSVEGQVSYNEQFF,TGCAGCGTTGAAGGCCAGGTCTCTTACAATGAGCAGTTCTTC
TRBV30,once,13,TRBJ1-4,TRBD1,CACTDRGGKKLFF,TGTGCCTGCACGGACAGGGGAGGAAAAAAACTGTTTTTT
TRBV3-1/TRBV3-2,once,15,TRBJ1-1,.,CASSQESTARTEAFF,TGTGCCAGCAGCCAAGAGTCAACAGCCCGAACTGAAGCTTTCTTT
TRBV9,.,15,TRBJ2-3,.,CASSVGGVRTDTQYF,TGTGCCAGCAGCGTAGGGGGCGTAAGAACAGATACGCAGTATTTT
TRBV5-6,.,15,TRBJ2-7,TRBD2,CASTGRGSESYEQYF,TGTGCCAGCACAGGGAGGGGTTCTGAGTCCTACGAGCAGTACTTC
TRBV6-6,.,11,TRBJ1-1,.,CASRFEDEAFF,TGTGCCAGCCGTTTTGAGGATGAAGCTTTCTTT
TRBV5-1,.,15,TRBJ1-4,.,CASSRQGSANEKLFF,TGCGCCAGCAGCCGGCAAGGGAGTGCTAATGAAAAACTGTTTTTT
TRBV19,.,17,TRBJ2-5,TRBD1,CASSVVRPTGGTETQYF,TGTGCCAGTAGTGTGGTACGGCCGACAGGGGGCACGGAGACCCAGTACTTC
TRBV11-2,.,14,TRBJ2-1,TRBD2,CASSLGGSYNEQFF,TGTGCCAGCAGCTTGGGGGGGTCTTACAATGAGCAGTTCTTC
TRBV11-2,.,13,TRBJ1-2,.,CASSSTALYGYTF,TGTGCCAGCAGCTCGACAGCGCTTTATGGCTACACCTTC
TRBV4-1,.,17,TRBJ2-2,TRBD2,CASRGLSGGPYTGELFF,TGCGCCAGCAGGGGTCTGTCGGGGGGGCCGTACACCGGGGAGCTGTTTTTT
TRBV9,few,17,TRBJ1-2,TRBD1,CASSVGDRGTANYGYTF,TGTGCCAGCAGCGTAGGGGACAGGGGAACAGCTAACTATGGCTACACCTTC
TRBV3-1/TRBV3-2,.,16,TRBJ1-2,TRBD1,CASSQESYGQGFGYTF,TGTGCCAGCAGCCAAGAAAGCTATGGACAGGGGTTTGGCTACACCTTC
TRBV5-1,.,15,TRBJ2-7,TRBD2,CASSLGGVSSYEQYF,TGCGCCAGCAGTCTGGGGGGGGTCTCCTCCTACGAGCAGTACTTC
TRBV12-3/TRBV12-4,.,13,TRBJ1-1,TRBD1,CASSIRQGVEAFF,TGTGCCAGCAGTATTAGACAGGGTGTTGAAGCTTTCTTT
TRBV6-5,.,13,TRBJ1-5,.,CAIQDTSNQPQHF,TGTGCCATCCAGGACACCAGCAATCAGCCCCAGCATTTT
TRBV30,.,11,TRBJ1-1,.,CACERRAGAFF,TGTGCCTGTGAGAGGAGGGCGGGAGCTTTCTTT
TRBV10-1,.,13,TRBJ2-3,.,CALGGAGTDTQYF,TGCGCCCTTGGGGGCGCGGGCACAGATACGCAGTATTTT
TRBV5-1,.,16,TRBJ2-1,TRBD2,CASSPTGGAGTNEQFF,TGCGCCAGCAGCCCGACGGGCGGAGCGGGGACCAATGAGCAGTTCTTC
TRBV6-5,.,14,TRBJ1-6,TRBD1,CASSRDRAGSPLHF,TGTGCCAGCAGTCGGGACAGGGCAGGTTCACCCCTCCACTTT
TRBV6-5,once,13,TRBJ1-1,.,CASDWGRATEAFF,TGTGCCAGCGATTGGGGGAGGGCCACTGAAGCTTTCTTT
TRBV7-6,.,15,TRBJ2-5,TRBD2,CASSFSGGALETQYF,TGTGCCAGCAGCTTCAGCGGGGGGGCATTGGAGACCCAGTACTTC
TRBV5-5,.,15,TRBJ1-1,.,CASLEAGRPSPEAFF,TGTGCCAGCTTGGAGGCGGGCAGACCCAGCCCTGAAGCTTTCTTT
TRBV14,.,14,TRBJ1-4,.,CASSWTGKGEKLFF,TGTGCCAGCAGCTGGACTGGGAAGGGAGAAAAACTGTTTTTT
TRBV28,once,15,TRBJ2-3,.,CASSFVSPSTDTQYF,TGTGCCAGCAGTTTTGTGAGTCCGAGCACAGATACGCAGTATTTT
TRBV14,.,17,TRBJ2-1,TRBD2,CASSQDNLAGGDNEQFF,TGTGCCAGCAGCCAAGATAACCTAGCGGGGGGCGACAATGAGCAGTTCTTC
TRBV10-3,.,14,TRBJ2-7,.,CAISESEGYHEQYF,TGTGCCATCAGTGAGTCGGAGGGTTACCACGAGCAGTACTTC
TRBV30,few,14,TRBJ1-3,TRBD1,CAWGQGHSGNTIYF,TGTGCCTGGGGACAGGGACACTCTGGAAACACCATATATTTT